The T cell receptor beta chain under discussion was sequenced for a study of T-cell memory formation after mild COVID-19. Via MiXCR, TCRdb re-called the 5' RACE reads, giving one row per CDR3 protein. The data hold almost 550,000 distinct CDR3 sequences, with roughly 20% observed a single time. The CDR3 covers 16 residues. Per germline, CDR1 LNHDA and CDR2 SQIVND (reference sequence). Trimming took 5 bases from V and 4 from J; bases not matched to a gene: 9. A few counts support this clonotype. This TCR came from an adult woman who had mild COVID-19 (a few samples of this study predate the infection). Cell type and time point are not known. The specimen was PBMCs or a T cell subset sorted from them (not recorded which). The J gene is TRBJ2-2, the V gene TRBV19; TRBD2 agrees at 8 bases. CDR3 residues: CASSPPGGGITGELFF. CDR3 coding DNA: TGTGCCAGTAGTCCTCCGGGAGGGGGTATCACCGGGGAGCTGTTTTTT.